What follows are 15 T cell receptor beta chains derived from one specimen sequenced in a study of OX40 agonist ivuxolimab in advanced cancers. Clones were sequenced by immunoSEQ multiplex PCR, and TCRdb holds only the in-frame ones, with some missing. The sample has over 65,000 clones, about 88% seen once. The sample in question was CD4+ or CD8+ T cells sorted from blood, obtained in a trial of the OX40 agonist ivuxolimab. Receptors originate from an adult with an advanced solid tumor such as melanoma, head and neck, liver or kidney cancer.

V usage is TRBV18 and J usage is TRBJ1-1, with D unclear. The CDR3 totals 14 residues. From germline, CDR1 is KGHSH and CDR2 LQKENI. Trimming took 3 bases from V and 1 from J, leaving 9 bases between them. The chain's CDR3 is CASSPNRENTEAFF. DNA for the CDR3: TGTGCCAGCTCACCTAATAGGGAGAACACTGAAGCTTTCTTT.

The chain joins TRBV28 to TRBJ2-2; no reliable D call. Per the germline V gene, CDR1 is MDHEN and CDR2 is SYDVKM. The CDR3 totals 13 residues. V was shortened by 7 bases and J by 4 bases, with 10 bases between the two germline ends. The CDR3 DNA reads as TGTGCCAGCATATCAATCGGCACCGGGGAGCTGTTTTTT. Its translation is CASISIGTGELFF.

The CDR3 bases are TGTGCCAGCAGTCCCCCAAGCCTTAACACCGGCGGGGAGCTGTTTTTT. It is translated as CASSPPSLNTGGELFF. This sequence joins TRBV28 and TRBJ2-2; unclear D gene. Germline lookup yields CDR1 MDHEN and CDR2 SYDVKM. CDR3 size: 16 residues. The germline V and J ends were trimmed by 5 bases and 7 bases, with 20 bases remaining between them.

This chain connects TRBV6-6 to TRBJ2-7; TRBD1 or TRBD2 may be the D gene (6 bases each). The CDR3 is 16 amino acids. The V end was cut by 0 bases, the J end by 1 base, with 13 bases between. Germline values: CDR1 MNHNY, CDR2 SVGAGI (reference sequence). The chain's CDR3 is CASSYSGGWLSYEQYF. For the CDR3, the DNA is TGTGCCAGCAGTTACTCAGGGGGGTGGCTATCCTACGAGCAGTACTTC.

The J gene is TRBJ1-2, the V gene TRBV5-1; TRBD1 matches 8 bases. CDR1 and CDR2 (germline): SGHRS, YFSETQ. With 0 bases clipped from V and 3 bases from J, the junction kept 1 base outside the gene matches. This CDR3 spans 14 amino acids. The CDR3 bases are TGCGCCAGCAGCTTGGCGGACAGGGACTATGGCTACACCTTC. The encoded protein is CASSLADRDYGYTF.

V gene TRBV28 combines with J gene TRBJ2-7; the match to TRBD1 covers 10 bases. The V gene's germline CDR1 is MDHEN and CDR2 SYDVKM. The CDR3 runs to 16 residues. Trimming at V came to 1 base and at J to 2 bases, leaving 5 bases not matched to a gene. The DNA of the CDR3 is TGTGCCAGCAGTTTATTGCCAGGACAGGGGGCCTACGAGCAGTACTTC. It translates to CASSLLPGQGAYEQYF.

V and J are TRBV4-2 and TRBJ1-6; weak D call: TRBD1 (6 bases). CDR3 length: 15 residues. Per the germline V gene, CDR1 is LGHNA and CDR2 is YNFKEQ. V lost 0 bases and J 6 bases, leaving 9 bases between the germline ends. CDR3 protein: CASSQDEGVNSPLHF. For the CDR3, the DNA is TGTGCCAGCAGCCAAGACGAGGGGGTTAATTCACCCCTCCACTTT.

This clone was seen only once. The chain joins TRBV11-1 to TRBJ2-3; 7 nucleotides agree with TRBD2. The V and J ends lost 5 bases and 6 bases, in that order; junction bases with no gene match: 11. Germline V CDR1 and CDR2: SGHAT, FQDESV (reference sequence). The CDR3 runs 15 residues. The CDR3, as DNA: TGTGCCAGCAGCCATCGACTAGCTCGGGCGGATACGCAGTATTTT. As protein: CASSHRLARADTQYF.

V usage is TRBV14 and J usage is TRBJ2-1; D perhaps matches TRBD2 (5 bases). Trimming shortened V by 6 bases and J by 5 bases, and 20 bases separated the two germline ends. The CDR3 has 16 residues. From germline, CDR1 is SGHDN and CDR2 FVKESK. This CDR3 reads CASSLRRPSGNNEQFF. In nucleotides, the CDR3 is TGTGCCAGCAGTCTTAGGCGCCCTTCGGGGAACAATGAGCAGTTCTTC.

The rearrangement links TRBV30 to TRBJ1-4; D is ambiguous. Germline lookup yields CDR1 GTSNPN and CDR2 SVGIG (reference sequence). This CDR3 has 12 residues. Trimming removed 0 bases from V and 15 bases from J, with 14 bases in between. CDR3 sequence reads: CAWSVSGTGVFF. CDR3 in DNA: TGTGCCTGGAGTGTTAGTGGTACCGGGGTGTTTTTT.

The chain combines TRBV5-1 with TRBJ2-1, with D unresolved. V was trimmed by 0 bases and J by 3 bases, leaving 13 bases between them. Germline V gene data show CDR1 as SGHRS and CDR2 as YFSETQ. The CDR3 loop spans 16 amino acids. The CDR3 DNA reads TGCGCCAGCAGCTTGGATCGCGAAAATTTCTACAATGAGCAGTTCTTC. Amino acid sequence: CASSLDRENFYNEQFF.

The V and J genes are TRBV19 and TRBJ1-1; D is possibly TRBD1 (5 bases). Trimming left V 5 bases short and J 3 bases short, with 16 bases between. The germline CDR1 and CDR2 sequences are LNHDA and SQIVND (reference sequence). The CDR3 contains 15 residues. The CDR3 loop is CASSLRLGGDTEAFF. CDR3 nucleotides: TGTGCCAGTAGTTTGCGGTTAGGAGGGGACACTGAAGCTTTCTTT.

CDR3 region: CASRLGVITYNEQFF. The CDR3 DNA is TGTGCCAGCAGACTAGGGGTAATAACCTACAATGAGCAGTTCTTC. The gene calls are TRBV28 and TRBJ2-1; D could derive from TRBD1 or TRBD2 (5 bases each). The V end was cut by 6 bases, the J end by 2 bases, with 14 bases between. The CDR3 length is 15 residues. The germline V gene encodes CDR1 MDHEN and CDR2 SYDVKM.

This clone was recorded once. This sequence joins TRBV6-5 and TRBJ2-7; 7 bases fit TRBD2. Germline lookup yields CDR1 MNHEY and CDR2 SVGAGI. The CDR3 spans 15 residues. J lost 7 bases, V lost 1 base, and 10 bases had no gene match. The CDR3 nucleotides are TGTGCCAGCAGTTACTATAACGGGAGGCCGGGAGAGCAGTACTTC. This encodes CASSYYNGRPGEQYF.

The CDR3 is CASSLADRGGYGYTF. For the CDR3, the DNA is TGTGCCAGCAGTTTAGCGGACAGGGGCGGCTATGGCTACACCTTC. The V and J genes are TRBV6-5 and TRBJ1-2; 9 bases fit TRBD1. Germline values: CDR1 MNHEY, CDR2 SVGAGI. The CDR3 has 15 amino acids. V trimming: 4 bases; J trimming: 4 bases; junction bases outside the gene matches: 7.